This T cell receptor beta chain was identified during a study of CD8 T cells in Susac syndrome. The table lists this clonotype with a count of one. With random hexamers, roughly 0.5 to 1 ug RNA was reverse transcribed. From the immunoSEQ multiplex PCR reads, TCRdb called clonotypes with MiXCR, one entry per CDR3 protein. Among some 150,000 distinct CDR3 sequences, about 95% were seen once, and the ten largest hold roughly 0.16%. The sequence was collected from a human donor with Susac syndrome. The sequenced sample consisted of CD4+ T cells from PBMCs.

This CDR3 is CASSPPGRQGGEETQYF. DNA of the CDR3: TGTGCCAGCAGCCCACCCGGTCGGCAGGGGGGCGAAGAGACCCAGTACTTC. The chain couples TRBV3-1 to TRBJ2-5, with D tentatively TRBD1 (7 bases). The CDR3 has 17 amino acids. The V gene lost 4 bases and the J gene lost 3 bases, with 21 bases spanning the gap. Germline V lookup: CDR1 LGHDT, CDR2 YNNKEL (reference sequence).